This T cell receptor (beta chain) was sequenced during a study of blood T cell repertoires in COVID-19. On the study more broadly: Some COVID-19 samples were acute and others convalescent; all came from the United States, Italy and Spain. The cDNA or gDNA used as material had been derived from T cells, B-cell-depleted T cells, or PBMCs.

Germline V gene sequence: CDR1 MNHEY, CDR2 SVGEGT. V was shortened by 6 bases and J by 3 bases, with 15 bases between the two germline ends. This CDR3 has 14 residues. TCRdb's table, derived via immunoSEQ multiplex PCR, lists solely in-frame clones and lacks some. The sample includes around 64,000 clones, around 86% of them seen just once. The TCR sequence derives from a human donor in a cohort sampled during active COVID-19. The source material was peripheral blood. The chain is built from TRBV6-2 or TRBV6-3 and TRBJ2-7, with D possibly TRBD1 on 6 matching bases. In DNA, the CDR3 is TGTGCCAGCAGCAAGACAGGTCGTGACTACGAGCAGTACTTC. This codes for CASSKTGRDYEQYF.